The subject of this entry is one T cell receptor (beta chain). Its specificity is not known. The data are from a study of cytomegalovirus exposure and HLA in healthy donors. Study-wide findings and caveats: Some public TCRs appeared in many individuals, while most sequences were rare. CMV antigen specificity was confirmed in vitro for a few CMV-associated chains.

This CDR3 is built from 19 residues. V lost 5 bases, J lost 4 bases, and 20 bases stayed unmatched. Germline CDR1 SGHAT, CDR2 FQNNGV. Sequenced by immunoSEQ multiplex PCR; TCRdb stores in-frame clones only, minus some. In the table there are roughly 250,000 clones, around 90% of which are singletons. Sequencing was performed on PBMCs. This receptor was taken from a young woman in good health and CMV-seronegative. The genes are TRBV11-2 and TRBJ1-2; 9 bases are shared with TRBD1. The CDR3 loop is CASSPIKQDRDRAPYGYTF. The DNA of the CDR3 is TGTGCCAGCAGCCCAATCAAGCAGGACCGGGACAGGGCCCCCTATGGCTACACCTTC.